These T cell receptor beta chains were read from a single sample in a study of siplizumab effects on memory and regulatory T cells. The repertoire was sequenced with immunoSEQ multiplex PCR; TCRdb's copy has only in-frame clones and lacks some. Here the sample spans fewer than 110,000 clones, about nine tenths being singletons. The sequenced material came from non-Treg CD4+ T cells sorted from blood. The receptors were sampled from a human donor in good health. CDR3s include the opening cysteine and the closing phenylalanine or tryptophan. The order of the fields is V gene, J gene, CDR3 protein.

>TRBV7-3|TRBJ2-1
CASSGGVARHNEQFF
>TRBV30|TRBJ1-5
CAWRRPKGQPQHF
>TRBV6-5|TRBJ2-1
CASTLFGRGVNEQFF
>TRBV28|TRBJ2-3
CASSSRVAGGREDTQYF
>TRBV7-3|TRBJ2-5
CASSSNRGKETQYF
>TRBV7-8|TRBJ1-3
CASSAGLRGKSGNTIYF
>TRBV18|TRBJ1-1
CASSPQGQGGTEAFF
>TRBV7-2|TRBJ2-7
CASSLGTVSGEQYF
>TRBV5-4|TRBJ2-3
CASSLQAATDTQYF
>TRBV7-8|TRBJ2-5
CASSLSRVQGKETQYF
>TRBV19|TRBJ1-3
CASPDRPGNTIYF
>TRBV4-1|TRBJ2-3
CASSQEERGTQYF
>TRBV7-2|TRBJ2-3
CASSLVGTALDTQYF
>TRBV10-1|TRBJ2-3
CASSQKLTDTQYF
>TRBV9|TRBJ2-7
CASSARPGTYEQYF
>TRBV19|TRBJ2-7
CASTQGVSASYEQYF
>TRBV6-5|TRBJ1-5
CASSSIEQGNQPQHF
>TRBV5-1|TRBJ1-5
CASSPGHADQPQHF